One and the same sample provided the 5 T cell receptor beta chains below, sequenced in a study of cytomegalovirus exposure and HLA in healthy donors (TCRdb year 2017). Library creation used the immunoSEQ multiplex PCR assay. The multiplex PCR relied on a mix of 60 forward primers for TCR Vbeta segments and 13 reverse primers for TCR Jbeta segments. TCRdb holds this immuneACCESS table with in-frame rearrangements only. Some clones are missing; in checked studies, unresolved V genes explain under half, and the rest has no known cause. This sample lists roughly 180,000 clones; roughly 80% were detected once. Over 1.5% of the sample lies in the top ten. What was sequenced was PBMCs. The receptor set was obtained from a man aged 35-49 years in good health and CMV-seronegative.

V gene TRBV9 combines with J gene TRBJ1-3; the D is unclear. The CDR3 consists of 15 residues. The V gene lost 3 bases and the J gene lost 4 bases, with 14 bases spanning the gap. Per germline, CDR1 SGDLS and CDR2 YYNGEE. The CDR3 here is CASSATMGEGNTIYF. CDR3 coding DNA: TGTGCCAGCAGCGCCACGATGGGAGAGGGAAACACCATATATTTT.

This chain links TRBV13 with TRBJ2-3; 10 bases agree with TRBD2. This CDR3 is built from 17 residues. Per the germline V gene, CDR1 is PRHDT and CDR2 is FYEKMQ (reference sequence). V dropped 0 bases and J dropped 4; count of bases not matched to a gene: 7. CDR3 nucleotides: TGTGCCAGCAGCTTAGGCCTAGCGGGAGTTGTTCCAGATACGCAGTATTTT. Its translation is CASSLGLAGVVPDTQYF. Together with reference TRBV13 and TRBJ2-3, the CDR3 gives the full variable domain: AAGVIQSPRHLIKEKRETATLKCYPIPRHDTVYWYQQGPGQDPQFLISFYEKMQSDKGSIPDRFSAQQFSDYHSELNMSSLELGDSALYFCASSLGLAGVVPDTQYFGPGTRLTVL.

The gene calls are TRBV9 and TRBJ2-5, with 9 bases lining up with TRBD2. This CDR3 contains 16 residues. Germline V CDR1 and CDR2: SGDLS, YYNGEE. Unmatched junction bases numbered 12, after V lost 4 bases and J lost 5 bases. The CDR3 loop is CASSQLGTSSRETQYF. In DNA, the CDR3 is TGTGCCAGCAGCCAACTCGGGACTAGCTCCAGGGAGACCCAGTACTTC.

This sequence joins TRBV5-1 and TRBJ2-2; perhaps TRBD2 as D (6 bases). Germline V CDR1 and CDR2: SGHRS, YFSETQ. The length of the CDR3 is 15 residues. Deletions cut 3 bases from V and 7 bases from J, with 16 bases between. CDR3 amino acids: CASSWEAGSGGELFF. The CDR3 DNA reads as TGCGCCAGCAGCTGGGAGGCCGGGTCGGGCGGGGAGCTGTTTTTT.

V and J are TRBV6-5 and TRBJ2-2; TRBD1 might be the D (5 bases). Per germline, CDR1 MNHEY and CDR2 SVGAGI. The germline V and J ends were trimmed by 6 bases and 1 base, with 9 bases remaining between them. CDR3 length: 14 amino acids. For the CDR3, the DNA is TGTGCCAGCAGAAAGACAGAGAACACCGGGGAGCTGTTTTTT. The encoded protein is CASRKTENTGELFF.